A single sample is the source of the 24 T cell receptor beta chains below, sequenced in a study of blood T cell repertoires in COVID-19. Profiled with immunoSEQ multiplex PCR; TCRdb holds only in-frame clones, not every one. There are about 280,000 clones in the sample; over 75% occur only once, and about an eighth lies in the top ten. The source material was peripheral blood. The receptors were sampled from a human donor in a cohort sampled during active COVID-19.

The chain links TRBV6-5 to TRBJ1-4; D unresolved. Germline-derived CDR1 and CDR2 are MNHEY and SVGAGI. The CDR3 sequence is 16 residues long. V lost 4 bases, J lost 5 bases, and 17 bases lay in between. CDR3 DNA sequence: TGTGCCAGCAGTTGGGAGACGAGGATTGGGAATGAAAAACTGTTTTTT. Its protein is CASSWETRIGNEKLFF.

The gene calls are TRBV29-1 and TRBJ1-1; D is unclear. The V and J ends lost 4 bases and 0 bases respectively, with 12 bases between them. From germline, CDR1 is SQVTM and CDR2 ANQGSEA. This CDR3 has 14 amino acids. The CDR3 DNA sequence: TGCAGCGTTGCTCTCTCGTCCTTGAACACTGAAGCTTTCTTT. Its translation is CSVALSSLNTEAFF.

This clone was counted once. The J gene is TRBJ2-2, the V gene TRBV3-1 (or the pseudogene TRBV3-2); possible D gene TRBD1, 6 bases. Between the trimmed V and J ends, which lost 4 bases and 4 bases, there was a span of 19 bases. From germline, CDR1 is LGHDT and CDR2 YNNKEL (reference sequence). The CDR3 contains 17 residues. CDR3 bases: TGTGCCAGCAGCCGAAACAGGGCGCGTGGCCCCACCGGGGAGCTGTTTTTT. Amino acids: CASSRNRARGPTGELFF.

This chain joins TRBV5-1 and TRBJ2-7; the D gene is possibly TRBD2 (6 bases). Germline V CDR1 and CDR2: SGHRS, YFSETQ. V was clipped by 4 bases and J by 4 bases, with 12 bases between them. The CDR3 is 13 amino acids. This chain's CDR3 is CASSGGLNYEQYF. In DNA, the CDR3 is TGCGCCAGCAGCGGGGGACTTAATTACGAGCAGTACTTC.

The chain recombines TRBV19 with TRBJ2-7; 8 bases fit TRBD1. Germline CDR1 and CDR2: LNHDA and SQIVND (reference sequence). V shed 5 bases, J shed 2 bases, and the junction held 5 bases outside the gene matches. This CDR3 has 14 residues. CDR3 sequence reads: CASSETRGPYEQYF. CDR3 DNA sequence: TGTGCCAGTAGTGAAACCAGGGGGCCCTACGAGCAGTACTTC.

The chain is built from TRBV24-1 and TRBJ2-3, with D unclear. CDR1 and CDR2 (germline): KGHDR, SFDVKD. The CDR3 has 13 amino acids. The V and J ends lost 5 bases and 2 bases respectively, with 7 bases between them. In nucleotides, the CDR3 is TGTGCCACCAGTGCCTTTAACACAGATACGCAGTATTTT. Its protein is CATSAFNTDTQYF.

The chain employs TRBV24-1 and TRBJ2-5; 7 bases agree with TRBD1. V lost 3 bases and J lost 5; bases outside the gene matches: 2. This CDR3 comprises 13 residues. CDR1 is KGHDR, CDR2 SFDVKD, per germline. CDR3 DNA sequence: TGTGCCACCAGTGATGGGACAGAGGAGACCCAGTACTTC. Protein: CATSDGTEETQYF.

V and J are TRBV14 and TRBJ2-1; TRBD2 might be the D (6 bases). CDR3 length equals 12 residues. Per germline, CDR1 SGHDN and CDR2 FVKESK. V gave up 8 bases and J gave up 9 bases, with 14 bases separating them. The CDR3 nucleotides are TGTGCCAGCGGCCGGACTACCCTTGAGCAGTTCTTC. Its protein product is CASGRTTLEQFF.

This chain uses TRBV2 with TRBJ2-1; TRBD2 matches 9 bases. In germline, CDR1 is SNHLY, CDR2 FYNNEI. Losses at the gene ends were 6 bases for V and 3 bases for J; bases not matched to a gene: 12. This CDR3 comprises 17 residues. CDR3 in DNA: TGTGCCAGCAGCGGCGTGGCTAGCGGGATATACTACAATGAGCAGTTCTTC. Translated: CASSGVASGIYYNEQFF.

The V call is TRBV25-1, the J call TRBJ2-7, with a possible D match to TRBD2 (6 bases). Germline V gene sequence: CDR1 MGHDK, CDR2 SYGVNS. CDR3 length: 16 residues. The V gene lost 8 bases and the J gene lost 1 base, with 21 bases spanning the gap. In DNA form, the CDR3 reads TGTGCCAGCGGGAGCCTGGGGGACTCAGGGTCCTACGAGCAGTACTTC. Protein: CASGSLGDSGSYEQYF.

The chain is built from TRBV29-1 and TRBJ2-3; possible D gene TRBD2, 5 bases. The V and J ends lost 3 bases and 0 bases respectively, with 19 bases between them. The CDR3 sequence is 17 residues long. In germline, CDR1 is SQVTM, CDR2 ANQGSEA. The CDR3 coding sequence is TGCAGCGTTGAGGGGTTACCGAGCGGAACTAGCACAGATACGCAGTATTTT. Its protein is CSVEGLPSGTSTDTQYF.

The chain links TRBV3-1 (or the pseudogene TRBV3-2) to TRBJ1-2, with 9 bases matching TRBD1. V trimming: 0 bases; J trimming: 4 bases; junction bases outside the gene matches: 15. The CDR3 has 19 amino acids. Germline CDR1 and CDR2: LGHDT and YNNKEL (reference sequence). DNA of the CDR3: TGTGCCAGCAGCCAAGAAGTAACGGGACAGGGTCTTATACTCTATGGCTACACCTTC. Residues: CASSQEVTGQGLILYGYTF.

The chain recombines TRBV5-8 with TRBJ2-2; 8 bases are shared with TRBD2. Losses at the gene ends were 0 bases for V and 7 bases for J; bases not matched to a gene: 14. This CDR3 spans 18 amino acids. The germline gives CDR1 SGHTS, CDR2 YDEGEE. As DNA, the CDR3 is TGTGCCAGCAGCTTGGATCGTGCGGGGGGCGTCCGGAGCGGGGAGCTGTTTTTT. Protein sequence: CASSLDRAGGVRSGELFF.

V usage is TRBV3-1 (or the pseudogene TRBV3-2) and J usage is TRBJ1-5; 8 positions agree with TRBD1. The germline CDR1 and CDR2 sequences are LGHDT and YNNKEL (reference sequence). The junction had 3 bases not matched to a gene; V was cut back by 5 bases and J by 6 bases. The CDR3 is 13 amino acids. CDR3 coding DNA: TGTGCCAGCAGCTACAGGGGGGGTCAGCCCCAGCATTTT. Translating it yields CASSYRGGQPQHF.

This chain connects TRBV11-2 to TRBJ2-3; D may be TRBD1 (5 bases). Per the germline V gene, CDR1 is SGHAT and CDR2 is FQNNGV. Trimming removed 1 base from V and 2 bases from J, with 13 bases in between. The CDR3 loop spans 16 amino acids. CDR3 coding DNA: TGTGCCAGCAGCTTAGTGACCAGGGCGGCCACAGATACGCAGTATTTT. Encoded protein: CASSLVTRAATDTQYF.

The CDR3 reads CASSFSGVGKTQYF. The CDR3 nucleotides read TGTGCCAGCAGCTTTTCGGGAGTTGGGAAGACCCAGTACTTC. The rearrangement uses TRBV11-3 and TRBJ2-5, with D possibly being TRBD2 (6 bases). There are 14 residues in the CDR3. Per the germline V gene, CDR1 is SGHNT and CDR2 is YENEEA. Trimming left V 3 bases short and J 6 bases short, with 14 bases between.

The chain employs TRBV10-1 and TRBJ2-7; tentative D call: TRBD1 (6 bases). The V gene's germline CDR1 is WNHNN and CDR2 SYGVQD (reference sequence). This CDR3 is 13 amino acids long. V was pared by 2 bases and J by 5 bases, with 10 bases between. Here the CDR3 reads CASSENREDEQYF. The CDR3 DNA is TGCGCCAGCAGTGAGAACAGGGAAGACGAGCAGTACTTC.

This chain uses TRBV7-9 with TRBJ2-3; TRBD2 matches at 16 bases. Trimming cost V 5 bases and J 5 bases; bases outside gene matches: 7. The germline V gene encodes CDR1 SEHNR and CDR2 FQNEAQ (reference sequence). This CDR3 comprises 17 residues. CDR3 nucleotide sequence: TGTGCCAGCAGCCCGGGACTAGCGGGAGGGAGATTAGATACGCAGTATTTT. As protein: CASSPGLAGGRLDTQYF. The variable domain in full, with the rest retrieved from reference TRBV7-9 and TRBJ2-3, is DTGVSQNPRHKITKRGQNVTFRCDPISEHNRLYWYRQTLGQGPEFLTYFQNEAQLEKSRLLSDRFSAERPKGSFSTLEIQRTEQGDSAMYLCASSPGLAGGRLDTQYFGPGTRLTVL.

The J gene is TRBJ2-3, the V gene TRBV27; TRBD1 matches 7 bases. CDR3 size: 13 residues. Germline V lookup: CDR1 MNHEY, CDR2 SMNVEV (reference sequence). The V segment lost 3 bases and the J segment 5 bases; nucleotides outside the gene matches: 2. CDR3 protein: CASSFYRGDTQYF. The CDR3 DNA sequence: TGTGCCAGCAGTTTTTACAGGGGAGATACGCAGTATTTT.

This clone was counted once. The rearrangement uses TRBV21-1 and TRBJ2-1; the table gives TRBD1 as D, unverified against the DNA. TRBV21-1 is reported as a pseudogene. The CDR3 spans 15 residues. The CDR3 is CASRPRDRTYNEQFF. Written as DNA, the CDR3 is TGTGCCAGCAGGCCCCGGGACAGGACCTACAATGAGCAGTTCTTC.

The V call is TRBV28, the J call TRBJ2-2; TRBD1 aligns across 7 bases. The CDR3 consists of 15 residues. Trimming cost V 1 base and J 4 bases; bases outside gene matches: 3. The germline V gene encodes CDR1 MDHEN and CDR2 SYDVKM. The CDR3, as DNA: TGTGCCAGCAGTTTATCAGGGGGTGCCACCGGGGAGCTGTTTTTT. It translates to CASSLSGGATGELFF.

This chain joins TRBV28 and TRBJ1-2; 8 nucleotides align to TRBD1. V gave up 3 bases and J gave up 7 bases; unmatched junction bases: 7. The length of the CDR3 is 14 residues. In germline, CDR1 is MDHEN, CDR2 SYDVKM. As DNA, the CDR3 is TGTGCCAGCAGTTTTGGGGGACAGGAGGGTGGCTACACCTTC. Protein product: CASSFGGQEGGYTF.

V is TRBV5-4 and J is TRBJ2-3; D is perhaps TRBD2 (5 bases). Trimming took off 3 bases at V and 0 bases at J, with 11 bases between the two ends. Germline V lookup: CDR1 SGHNT, CDR2 YYREEE (reference sequence). The CDR3 runs 15 residues. The CDR3 loop is CASSSRLLSTDTQYF. CDR3 coding DNA: TGTGCCAGCAGCTCTAGACTACTTAGCACAGATACGCAGTATTTT.

V is TRBV7-2 and J is TRBJ2-7; D perhaps matches TRBD2 (5 bases). CDR1 and CDR2 (germline): SGHTA, FQGNSA. The V and J ends lost 5 bases and 3 bases respectively, with 11 bases between them. This CDR3 has 13 amino acids. CDR3 nucleotides: TGTGCCAGCAGCCCCGAGCGGCTCTACGAGCAGTACTTC. Translating gives CASSPERLYEQYF.